The 29 T cell receptor beta chains reported below all come from one sample, sequenced in a study of blood T cells in healthy people across ages. Primed by a sample-barcoded 5' primer and a J-beta primer mix, a second PCR proceeded for 7 to 11 cycles. TCRdb re-called the 5' RACE reads through MiXCR, storing one row per CDR3 protein. The sample lists about 750,000 distinct CDR3 sequences, around half seen once, with approximately 41% in the top ten. Source material: blood. The receptors stem from a man older than 75 in good health.

The V and J genes are TRBV5-1 and TRBJ2-5, with no clear D. With 2 bases removed from V and 4 bases from J, the gap between germline ends came to 6 bases. The germline V gene has CDR1 SGHRS and CDR2 YFSETQ. CDR3 length: 12 amino acids. CDR3 DNA sequence: TGCGCCAGCAGCTTTAATGGAGAGACCCAGTACTTC. Its translation: CASSFNGETQYF.

This clonotype showed up just a few times. The J gene is TRBJ2-5, the V gene TRBV6-1, with D perhaps matching TRBD1 (6 bases). CDR3 length: 16 amino acids. The germline CDR1 and CDR2 sequences are MNHNS and SASEGT. Trimming cost V 6 bases and J 6 bases, with 23 bases left between them. In DNA, the CDR3 is TGTGCCAGCAGCTCAGTGGGGACACTTGGGATACAGACCCAGTACTTC. It specifies CASSSVGTLGIQTQYF.

This clonotype showed up just a few times. The gene calls are TRBV5-1 and TRBJ2-5; maybe TRBD1 (6 bases). Germline-derived CDR1 and CDR2 are SGHRS and YFSETQ. This CDR3 has 12 amino acids. The V end lost 5 bases, the J end lost 3 bases, and 8 bases lay between the germline ends. CDR3 sequence: CASRGAEETQYF. The DNA of the CDR3 is TGCGCCAGCAGGGGGGCCGAAGAGACCCAGTACTTC.

The V gene is TRBV29-1, the J gene TRBJ1-1; possible D gene TRBD1, 5 bases. The germline V and J ends were trimmed by 5 bases and 4 bases, with 11 bases remaining between them. CDR1 is SQVTM and CDR2 is ANQGSEA in the germline V gene. The CDR3 extends over 12 amino acids. The CDR3 spells CSVLSGGTEAFF. CDR3 coding DNA: TGCAGCGTTCTCTCGGGGGGCACTGAAGCTTTCTTT.

This chain links TRBV7-3 with TRBJ2-1, with 13 bases lining up with TRBD2. The V gene's germline CDR1 is SGHTA and CDR2 FQGTGA. The J segment lost 8 bases and the V segment lost 5 bases, leaving 6 bases of the junction unmatched. CDR3 size: 15 residues. CDR3 DNA: TGTGCCAGCAGCCCGTGGACTAGCGGGAGCGATGAGCAGTTCTTC. This sequence encodes CASSPWTSGSDEQFF.

This clonotype was seen only a few times. The CDR3 DNA sequence: TGTGCCAGCAGCTTAGCAGCTAGCGGGGGGATTTTAGCCAAAAACATTCAGTACTTC. Encoded protein: CASSLAASGGILAKNIQYF. The rearrangement links TRBV7-6 to TRBJ2-4; 11 bases align to TRBD2. Per germline, CDR1 SGHVS and CDR2 FNYEAQ. This CDR3 has 19 amino acids. The V and J ends lost 0 bases and 0 bases, in that order; junction bases with no gene match: 7. Together with reference TRBV7-6 and TRBJ2-4, the CDR3 gives the full variable domain: GAGVSQSPRYKVTKRGQDVALRCDPISGHVSLYWYRQALGQGPEFLTYFNYEAQQDKSGLPNDRFSAERPEGSISTLTIQRTEQRDSAMYRCASSLAASGGILAKNIQYFGAGTRLSVL.

The J gene is TRBJ2-5, the V gene TRBV19; possibly TRBD1 or TRBD2 for D (5 bases each). CDR1 is LNHDA, CDR2 SQIVND, per germline (reference sequence). The CDR3 totals 13 residues. V dropped 6 bases and J dropped 4 bases, with 12 bases sitting between them. The CDR3 sequence is CASSMGRRETQYF. CDR3 coding DNA: TGTGCCAGTAGCATGGGACGGAGAGAGACCCAGTACTTC.

The chain employs TRBV6-5 and TRBJ2-5; D remains ambiguous. The CDR3 runs to 11 residues. V shed 7 bases and J shed 5 bases, with 8 bases lying between them. Germline CDR1 and CDR2: MNHEY and SVGAGI. CDR3 region: CASTGSETQYF. The CDR3 DNA is TGTGCCAGCACCGGAAGCGAGACCCAGTACTTC.

This clonotype was seen a few times. The chain recombines TRBV10-3 with TRBJ2-1; 13 bases line up with TRBD2. Looked up from germline, CDR1 is ENHRY and CDR2 is SYGVKD. The V segment lost 2 bases and the J segment 7 bases; nucleotides outside the gene matches: 2. The CDR3 contains 15 residues. The CDR3 protein is CAISETSGRGNEQFF. The CDR3 DNA sequence: TGTGCCATCAGTGAGACTAGCGGGAGGGGTAATGAGCAGTTCTTC.

V and J are TRBV29-1 and TRBJ1-1, with D unresolved. The length of the CDR3 is 11 residues. In germline, CDR1 is SQVTM, CDR2 ANQGSEA. Trimming removed 6 bases at V and 4 bases at J, with 9 bases between. CDR3 region: CSVQPITEAFF. DNA for the CDR3: TGCAGCGTACAGCCTATCACTGAAGCTTTCTTT.

This chain joins TRBV20-1 and TRBJ1-4; D is perhaps TRBD1 (5 bases). The CDR3 is 14 amino acids. CDR1 is DFQATT, CDR2 SNEGSKA, per germline (reference sequence). The V gene lost 4 bases and the J gene lost 0 bases, with 9 bases spanning the gap. CDR3 sequence: CSATDSTTNEKLFF. The CDR3, as DNA: TGCAGTGCTACAGACAGTACAACTAATGAAAAACTGTTTTTT.

This clonotype was recorded once. The gene calls are TRBV7-9 and TRBJ2-4, with D possibly matching TRBD2 (5 bases). TRBJ2-7 matches the DNA end more closely, so the J call is doubtful. From germline, CDR1 is SEHNR and CDR2 FQNEAQ (reference sequence). The CDR3 consists of 14 residues. CDR3 in DNA: TGTGCCAGCAGCCCGAATGAGGGAACCTACGAGCAGTACTTC. This translates into CASSPNEGTYEQYF.

The rearrangement links TRBV3-1 to TRBJ1-2; D perhaps matches TRBD1 (5 bases). The CDR3 is 13 amino acids. V shed 3 bases and J shed 7 bases, with 12 bases lying between them. Germline V gene lookup returns CDR1 LGHDT and CDR2 YNNKEL (reference sequence). The CDR3 protein is CASSQGTGGGYTF. The CDR3 coding sequence is TGTGCCAGCAGCCAGGGGACGGGCGGTGGCTACACCTTC.

The rearrangement links TRBV6-5 to TRBJ2-3, with D perhaps matching TRBD1 or TRBD2 (6 bases each). CDR1 MNHEY and CDR2 SVGAGI come from the germline V gene. The CDR3 runs to 16 residues. Trimming left V 7 bases short and J 1 base short, with 18 bases between. This CDR3 reads CASTHLGASGTDTQYF. The DNA of the CDR3 is TGTGCCAGCACGCATCTGGGGGCTAGCGGCACAGATACGCAGTATTTT.

The chain recombines TRBV5-6 with TRBJ2-3; TRBD2 might be the D (5 bases). The germline V gene encodes CDR1 SGHDT and CDR2 YYEEEE. V was clipped by 2 bases and J by 6 bases, with 16 bases between them. The CDR3 covers 15 residues. The CDR3 DNA follows: TGTGCCAGCAGCTTTGGTACTAGGGTCTATGATACGCAGTATTTT. Its protein product is CASSFGTRVYDTQYF.

This clonotype was observed a few times. The chain is built from TRBV7-9 and TRBJ2-7; 12 bases align to TRBD2. V was clipped by 5 bases and J by 1 base; unmatched bases: 6. From germline, CDR1 is SEHNR and CDR2 FQNEAQ (reference sequence). The CDR3 spans 16 residues. In DNA form, the CDR3 reads TGTGCCAGCAGCGACGCCACTAGCGGGAGGTCCTACGAGCAGTACTTC. It encodes CASSDATSGRSYEQYF.

This clonotype was counted a few times. V and J are TRBV20-1 and TRBJ2-5, with D perhaps matching TRBD1 (6 bases). Per germline, CDR1 DFQATT and CDR2 SNEGSKA (reference sequence). The length of the CDR3 is 16 residues. Between the trimmed V and J ends, which lost 4 bases and 5 bases, there was a span of 23 bases. The chain's CDR3 is CSAIDPQGRIGETQYF. CDR3 DNA: TGCAGTGCTATAGACCCACAGGGACGGATCGGGGAGACCCAGTACTTC.

The rearrangement links TRBV12-3 or TRBV12-4 to TRBJ1-4; D gene uncertain. The CDR3 is made up of 13 amino acids. V shed 6 bases and J shed 7 bases, with 12 bases lying between them. CDR3 loop: CASSPLSREKLFF. The DNA of the CDR3 is TGTGCCAGCAGCCCCTTGAGCCGTGAAAAACTGTTTTTT.

The CDR3 loop reads CASSSWTSGTYEQYF. The CDR3 DNA reads as TGTGCCAGCAGCTCCTGGACTAGCGGGACCTACGAGCAGTACTTC. The chain uses TRBV7-8 and TRBJ2-5; 12 nucleotides line up with TRBD2. The assigned J gene may be wrong: the sequence end matches TRBJ2-7 better. The CDR3 spans 15 residues. CDR1 is SGHVS and CDR2 is FQNEAQ in the germline V gene.

The chain couples TRBV7-6 to TRBJ2-1, with 10 bases matching TRBD2. J was trimmed by 8 bases and V by 2 bases; bases with no gene match: 9. CDR3 length equals 16 residues. CDR1 SGHVS and CDR2 FNYEAQ come from the germline V gene. CDR3 in DNA: TGTGCCAGCAGCTTATATGCTAGCGGGAGTGGGGATGAGCAGTTCTTC. Translated: CASSLYASGSGDEQFF.

V usage is TRBV6-2 or TRBV6-3 and J usage is TRBJ2-5; D remains unclear. The CDR3 consists of 12 residues. Trimming left V 0 bases short and J 13 bases short, with 12 bases between. CDR1 is MNHEY, CDR2 SVGEGT, per germline. Written as DNA, the CDR3 is TGTGCCAGCAGTTACTCAGAAATAAGGGCGTACTTC. It codes for CASSYSEIRAYF.

The V and J genes are TRBV6-4 and TRBJ1-2; maybe TRBD1 (5 bases). Per germline, CDR1 MRHNA and CDR2 SNTAGT. Trimming removed 4 bases at V and 3 bases at J, with 12 bases between. The CDR3 covers 14 residues. The CDR3 region is CASSVSGKDYGYTF. In DNA, the CDR3 is TGTGCCAGCAGTGTTTCAGGGAAGGACTATGGCTACACCTTC.

J is TRBJ2-3 and V is TRBV5-1, with 8 bases matching TRBD2. The V segment lost 3 bases and the J segment 2 bases; nucleotides outside the gene matches: 5. The CDR3 extends over 15 amino acids. Germline values: CDR1 SGHRS, CDR2 YFSETQ. The CDR3 spells CASSSGGVLTDTQYF. The CDR3 nucleotides are TGCGCCAGCAGCTCGGGGGGGGTCCTCACAGATACGCAGTATTTT.

The chain carries TRBV20-1 and TRBJ2-5; perhaps TRBD2 as D (6 bases). The V gene's germline CDR1 is DFQATT and CDR2 SNEGSKA (reference sequence). The CDR3 loop spans 14 amino acids. V shed 8 bases and J shed 11 bases, with 27 bases lying between them. The chain's CDR3 is CSHPGTACGKEQYF. The CDR3 DNA reads as TGCAGTCACCCCGGGACTGCTTGCGGTAAGGAGCAGTACTTC.

V and J are TRBV24-1 and TRBJ2-1; TRBD1 or TRBD2 may be the D gene (5 bases each). The J call may be mistaken, given a closer DNA end match to TRBJ2-7. The CDR3 spans 16 residues. CDR1 KGHDR and CDR2 SFDVKD come from the germline V gene. CDR3 DNA: TGTGCCACCAGTGACCCCCCCAGGGAGTCCTACAATGAGCAGTACTTC. Protein sequence: CATSDPPRESYNEQYF.

V gene TRBV5-6 combines with J gene TRBJ1-5; unclear D gene. Trimming took off 3 bases at V and 4 bases at J, with 11 bases between the two ends. The germline gives CDR1 SGHDT, CDR2 YYEEEE. The CDR3 length is 14 residues. The CDR3 DNA reads TGTGCCAGCAGCTATGCACCTGAGAATCAGCCCCAGCATTTT. Encoded protein: CASSYAPENQPQHF. The variable domain in full, with the rest retrieved from reference TRBV5-6 and TRBJ1-5, is DAGVTQSPTHLIKTRGQQVTLRCSPKSGHDTVSWYQQALGQGPQFIFQYYEEEERQRGNFPDRFSGHQFPNYSSELNVNALLLGDSALYLCASSYAPENQPQHFGDGTRLSIL.

The chain carries TRBV18 and TRBJ2-5; tentative D call: TRBD2 (5 bases). V was clipped by 3 bases and J by 1 base, with 12 bases between them. Germline CDR1 is KGHSH and CDR2 is LQKENI. There are 15 residues in the CDR3. CDR3 region: CASSPQQAVQETQYF. CDR3 nucleotides: TGTGCCAGCTCACCCCAGCAAGCGGTCCAAGAGACCCAGTACTTC.

Details on this clonotype: Compared with germline, one end of the junction differs, possibly owing to a read error. This chain links TRBV12-3 or TRBV12-4 with TRBJ2-7, with 9 positions matching TRBD1. The CDR3 runs 15 residues. The CDR3 coding sequence is TGTGCCAGCAGTCTCGGGACAGGGAGCTCCTACGGGCAGTACTTC. Translating gives CASSLGTGSSYGQYF.

The table lists this clonotype with a few counts. This sequence joins TRBV20-1 and TRBJ2-7, with 10 bases matching TRBD2. Germline trimming cut 5 bases from V and 6 bases from J; bases unmatched to any gene: 10. The CDR3 is 14 amino acids. The germline V gene has CDR1 DFQATT and CDR2 SNEGSKA (reference sequence). This chain's CDR3 is CSAAVEREGIEQYF. The CDR3 nucleotides read TGCAGTGCTGCGGTGGAGCGGGAGGGTATCGAGCAGTACTTC.